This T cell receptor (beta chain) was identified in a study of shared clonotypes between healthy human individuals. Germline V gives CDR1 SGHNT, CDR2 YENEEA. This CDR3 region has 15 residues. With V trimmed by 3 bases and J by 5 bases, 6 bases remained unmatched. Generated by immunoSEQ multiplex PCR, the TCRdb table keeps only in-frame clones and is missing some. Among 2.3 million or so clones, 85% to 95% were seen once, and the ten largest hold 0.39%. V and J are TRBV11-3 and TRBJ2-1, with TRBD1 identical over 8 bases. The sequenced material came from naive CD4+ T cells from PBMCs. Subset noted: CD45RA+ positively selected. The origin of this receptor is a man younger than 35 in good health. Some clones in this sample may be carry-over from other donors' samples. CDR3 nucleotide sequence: TGTGCCAGCAGCTTCAGGACAGGGCCCAACAATGAGCAGTTCTTC. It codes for CASSFRTGPNNEQFF.